The rows below give T cell receptor beta chains drawn from one sample of a study of shared clonotypes between healthy human individuals. Method: immunoSEQ multiplex PCR; TCRdb's copy keeps in-frame clones and lacks some. The repertoire holds about 1.1 million clones, with approximately 78% as singletons. The sequencing sample was made of memory CD4+ T cells from PBMCs. Receptors were obtained from a man aged 18 to 29 in good health. Some clones in this sample may be carry-over from other donors' samples. CDR3s include the opening cysteine and the closing phenylalanine or tryptophan. The D gene is left open where the match is weak. Clone size is given for some rows only: seen once, a few or many times, or a class if the clone is expanded.

>TRBJ2-2|NA|TRBD2|TRBV7-3
CASSSSLAGGSTGELFF
TGTGCCAGCAGCTCCTCACTAGCGGGAGGTAGCACCGGGGAGCTGTTTTTT
>TRBJ2-1|NA|TRBD2|TRBV6-6
CASSSPGAGGLNEQFF
TGTGCCAGCAGTTCCCCCGGGGCGGGAGGGCTAAATGAGCAGTTCTTC
>TRBJ1-2|NA|TRBD1|TRBV28
CASHDRGDGYTF
TGTGCCAGCCACGACAGGGGAGATGGCTACACCTTC
>TRBJ2-1|NA|NA|TRBV18
CASSPPLGGLTYNEQFF
TGTGCCAGCTCACCACCGTTGGGGGGCCTTACCTACAATGAGCAGTTCTTC
>TRBJ1-5|NA|NA|TRBV6-6
CASRPQIRGNQPQHF
TGTGCCAGCAGGCCCCAGATTAGGGGCAATCAGCCCCAGCATTTT
>TRBJ1-3|NA|NA|TRBV5-1
CASSLMGGNTGNTIYF
TGCGCCAGCAGCTTGATGGGGGGTAATACTGGAAACACCATATATTTT
>TRBJ1-5|NA|NA|TRBV5-1
CASSLGVSNQPQHF
TGCGCCAGCAGCTTGGGGGTTAGCAATCAGCCCCAGCATTTT
>TRBJ1-2|NA|NA|TRBV2
CASSDRTAFDGYTF
TGTGCCAGCAGCGATAGGACAGCTTTCGATGGCTACACCTTC
>TRBJ1-4|NA|NA|TRBV4-2
CASSQEVMREDTNEKLFF
TGTGCCAGCAGCCAAGAGGTCATGCGTGAGGACACTAATGAAAAACTGTTTTTT
>TRBJ2-1|NA|TRBD2|TRBV2
CASNGLAGYNEQFF
TGTGCCAGCAACGGACTAGCGGGGTACAATGAGCAGTTCTTC
>TRBJ2-7|NA|NA|TRBV7-9
CASSPSRGIEQYF
TGTGCCAGCAGCCCGAGTCGGGGAATCGAGCAGTACTTC
>TRBJ1-5|NA|NA|TRBV6-6
CASSYSGRGNQPQHF
TGTGCCAGCAGTTACTCTGGGCGGGGGAATCAGCCCCAGCATTTT
>TRBJ1-3|few|NA|TRBV7-8
CASSLTRDTLVGNTIYF
TGTGCCAGCAGCTTAACCCGGGACACCCTAGTCGGAAACACCATATATTTT
>TRBJ1-1|NA|NA|TRBV19
CASSIGGGVTEAFF
TGTGCCAGTAGTATAGGCGGAGGGGTCACTGAAGCTTTCTTT
>TRBJ2-3|NA|TRBD1|TRBV2
CASDRAGTDTQYF
TGTGCCAGCGACAGGGCCGGAACAGATACGCAGTATTTT
>TRBJ1-4|NA|TRBD1|TRBV5-1
CASSDQGANEKLFF
TGCGCCAGCAGCGACCAGGGGGCGAATGAAAAACTGTTTTTT
>TRBJ1-2|NA|TRBD1|TRBV28
CASSPGQGGNGYTF
TGTGCCAGCAGTCCCGGACAGGGGGGTAATGGCTACACCTTC
>TRBJ2-2|NA|NA|TRBV15
CATSRGGLAEWSGTGELFF
TGTGCCACCAGCAGAGGGGGGCTAGCGGAGTGGTCGGGCACCGGGGAGCTGTTTTTT
>TRBJ1-1|NA|NA|TRBV19
CASRPPGRGNTEAFF
TGTGCCAGTAGACCTCCTGGGCGGGGGAACACTGAAGCTTTCTTT
>TRBJ1-3|NA|NA|TRBV2
CASSGRALRDSGNTIYF
TGTGCCAGCAGCGGACGTGCGCTCAGGGACTCTGGAAACACCATATATTTT
>TRBJ2-2|NA|TRBD2|TRBV9
CASSVAGGLLAGGNTGELFF
TGTGCCAGCAGCGTAGCTGGGGGGCTACTAGCGGGAGGAAACACCGGGGAGCTGTTTTTT
>TRBJ1-5|NA|NA|TRBV12-2
CASRLPGTGYNQPQHF
TGTGCAAGTCGCCTCCCGGGGACAGGGTACAATCAGCCCCAGCATTTT
>TRBJ1-5|NA|NA|TRBV2
CASSAQAYQPQHF
TGTGCCAGCAGTGCCCAGGCTTATCAGCCCCAGCATTTT
>TRBJ1-2|NA|NA|TRBV27
CASSSYETLHFINYGYTF
TGTGCCAGCAGTTCCTATGAGACGCTTCACTTTATTAACTATGGCTACACCTTC
>TRBJ2-7|few|NA|TRBV28
CASSSPQAYEQYF
TGTGCCAGCAGTTCTCCGCAAGCCTACGAGCAGTACTTC
>TRBJ1-5|NA|NA|TRBV10-2
CASTMDIRLSQPQHF
TGCGCCAGCACCATGGACATTCGACTTAGTCAGCCCCAGCATTTT
>TRBJ2-7|NA|NA|TRBV7-8
CASSQPGLGTSYEQYF
TGTGCCAGCAGCCAACCGGGCTTGGGGACCTCCTACGAGCAGTACTTC
>TRBJ1-1|few|NA|TRBV30
CAWSGGREAFF
TGTGCCTGGAGTGGGGGCAGGGAAGCTTTCTTT
>TRBJ1-3|NA|NA|TRBV5-5
CASSLDGYSGNTIYF
TGTGCCAGCAGCTTGGACGGCTACTCTGGAAACACCATATATTTT
>TRBJ2-7|NA|NA|TRBV7-7
CASSPGPGPLGEQYF
TGTGCCAGCAGCCCAGGACCGGGACCCCTAGGGGAGCAGTACTTC
>TRBJ1-5|few|TRBD1|TRBV19
CASSIRGRGTQPQHF
TGTGCCAGTAGTATTAGGGGGCGCGGGACCCAGCCCCAGCATTTT
>TRBJ2-6|NA|TRBD1|TRBV28
CASSLLGGAGTGANVLTF
TGTGCCAGCAGTTTATTAGGGGGCGCAGGCACTGGGGCCAACGTCCTGACTTTC
>TRBJ2-2|NA|NA|TRBV7-3
CASSLGGASGELFF
TGTGCCAGCAGCTTAGGAGGGGCGTCCGGGGAGCTGTTTTTT
>TRBJ2-5|many|TRBD2|TRBV5-1
CASSLDGTGGVETQYF
TGCGCCAGCAGCTTGGACGGGACGGGAGGTGTTGAGACCCAGTACTTC
>TRBJ2-5|few|NA|TRBV4-2
CASSQDRQSQETQYF
TGTGCCAGCAGCCAAGACCGTCAATCCCAAGAGACCCAGTACTTC
>TRBJ1-2|once|NA|TRBV5-1
CASSLGHSGEGYTF
TGCGCCAGCAGCTTGGGACACAGTGGAGAGGGCTACACCTTC
>TRBJ2-1|NA|TRBD2|TRBV11-2
CASSPTSGIIHEQFF
TGTGCCAGCAGCCCGACTAGCGGGATTATCCATGAGCAGTTCTTC
>TRBJ2-7|NA|NA|TRBV30
CAWSVKGAPYEQYF
TGTGCCTGGAGTGTAAAAGGGGCCCCGTACGAGCAGTACTTC
>TRBJ1-2|NA|TRBD1|TRBV30
CAWISAGGGYGYTF
TGTGCCTGGATATCCGCAGGGGGTGGCTATGGCTACACCTTC
>TRBJ2-1|NA|NA|TRBV7-9
CASAMGGFNEQFF
TGTGCCAGCGCCATGGGCGGGTTCAATGAGCAGTTCTTC